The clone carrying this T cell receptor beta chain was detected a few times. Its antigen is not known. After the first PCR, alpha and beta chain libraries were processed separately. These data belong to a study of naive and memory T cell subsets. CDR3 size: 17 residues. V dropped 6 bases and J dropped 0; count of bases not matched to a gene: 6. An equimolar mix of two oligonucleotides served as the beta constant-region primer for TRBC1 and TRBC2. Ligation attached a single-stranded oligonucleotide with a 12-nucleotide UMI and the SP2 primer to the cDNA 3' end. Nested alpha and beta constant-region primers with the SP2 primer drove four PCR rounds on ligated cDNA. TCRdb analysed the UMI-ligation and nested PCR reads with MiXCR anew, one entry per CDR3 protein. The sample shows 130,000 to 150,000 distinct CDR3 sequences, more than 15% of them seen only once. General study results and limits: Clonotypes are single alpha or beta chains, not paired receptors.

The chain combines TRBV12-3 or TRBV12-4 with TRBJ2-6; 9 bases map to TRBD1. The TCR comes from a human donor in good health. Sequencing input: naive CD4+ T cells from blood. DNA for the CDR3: TGTGCCAGCAGCCGGGACAGGGAAAGCTCTGGGGCCAACGTCCTGACTTTC. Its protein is CASSRDRESSGANVLTF.